This TCR beta chain originates from a study of T-cell memory formation after mild COVID-19. Broader study findings: Some responding clones appeared in pre-infection memory, suggesting cross-reactive memory joined. A second wave expanding day 15 to 37 was CD4+-biased; contracting clones were balanced.

This clonotype was detected a few times. Its antigen is currently unknown. V lost 8 bases, J lost 3 bases, and 14 bases lay in between. Germline V gene lookup returns CDR1 MNHEY and CDR2 SMNVEV (reference sequence). This CDR3 is built from 13 residues. TCRdb recomputed calls from the 5' RACE reads with MiXCR, one row per CDR3 protein. There are about 420,000 distinct CDR3 sequences in the sample; 20% to 25% occur only once, and roughly 14% lies in the top ten. The rearrangement joins TRBV27 to TRBJ2-7; D is possibly TRBD2 (6 bases). Input material: PBMCs or a T cell subset sorted from them (not recorded which). The sequence was collected from an adult woman who had mild COVID-19 (a few samples of this study predate the infection). Cell type and time point are not known. CDR3 sequence reads: CASSMTGDYEQYF. The CDR3 nucleotides are TGTGCCAGCTCCATGACGGGGGACTACGAGCAGTACTTC.